These 21 T cell receptor beta chains were sequenced from one sample in a study of early T cells in non-severe SARS-CoV-2 infection. Via MiXCR, TCRdb re-called the 5' RACE reads, giving one row per CDR3 protein. The repertoire holds tens of thousands of distinct CDR3 sequences, approximately 10% seen once, with under 7% in the top ten. The input for sequencing was whole blood, taken at baseline. The source is an adult who was a healthcare worker with PCR-confirmed SARS-CoV-2 infection or an uninfected control (not recorded which).

This clonotype showed up many times. CDR3 amino acids: CASSLMTGAYNEQFF. The DNA of the CDR3 is TGTGCCAGCAGCTTAATGACGGGAGCCTACAATGAGCAGTTCTTC. The V gene is TRBV7-2, the J gene TRBJ2-1, with D maybe TRBD2 (6 bases). There are 15 residues in the CDR3. V was clipped by 2 bases and J by 2 bases, with 10 bases between them. The germline V gene has CDR1 SGHTA and CDR2 FQGNSA.

This clonotype was seen a few times. This sequence joins TRBV12-3 or TRBV12-4 and TRBJ2-7, with D hard to call. Trimming shortened V by 3 bases and J by 6 bases, and 9 bases separated the two germline ends. CDR3 length equals 12 residues. The CDR3, as DNA: TGTGCCAGCAGTTTCTCCCTCCCCGAGCAGTACTTC. It is translated as CASSFSLPEQYF.

This rearrangement joins TRBV6-2 or TRBV6-3 to TRBJ1-1; D possibly corresponds to TRBD1 (6 bases). The CDR3 totals 12 residues. Between the trimmed V and J ends, which lost 2 bases and 7 bases, there was a span of 8 bases. Germline V gene lookup returns CDR1 MNHEY and CDR2 SVGEGT. The CDR3 nucleotides read TGTGCCAGCAGTTACCAGGGGATTGAAGCTTTCTTT. This translates into CASSYQGIEAFF.

This clonotype was counted only a few times. This chain links TRBV7-6 with TRBJ2-7; TRBD2 might be the D (5 bases). Germline CDR1 SGHVS, CDR2 FNYEAQ. Deletions cut 1 base from V and 3 bases from J, with 10 bases between. The CDR3 contains 14 residues. The CDR3 DNA is TGTGCCAGCAGCTTAGGTATAGGGAGCTACGAGCAGTACTTC. As protein: CASSLGIGSYEQYF.

The V call is TRBV12-5, the J call TRBJ1-2; 7 bases match TRBD1. Germline V gives CDR1 LGHNT, CDR2 FRNRAP. Trimming at V came to 5 bases and at J to 4 bases, leaving 10 bases not matched to a gene. This CDR3 contains 15 residues. In DNA form, the CDR3 reads TGTGCTAGTGGTCGATCGGACAGGTTCGCCTATGGCTACACCTTC. Protein: CASGRSDRFAYGYTF.

The V gene is TRBV7-9, the J gene TRBJ2-7; TRBD2 agrees at 10 bases. Germline CDR1 is SEHNR and CDR2 is FQNEAQ (reference sequence). CDR3 length: 15 residues. J lost 7 bases, V lost 2 bases, and 8 bases had no gene match. For the CDR3, the DNA is TGTGCCAGCAGCTTATTAGCGGGGGGCCGATGGGAGCAGTACTTC. This gives the protein CASSLLAGGRWEQYF.

The table lists this clonotype with a few counts. The chain carries TRBV2 and TRBJ2-5, with D hard to call. CDR3 length: 12 amino acids. With 5 bases removed from V and 2 bases from J, the gap between germline ends came to 6 bases. CDR1 SNHLY and CDR2 FYNNEI come from the germline V gene. In DNA form, the CDR3 reads TGTGCCAGCAGTAAAAGACAAGAGACCCAGTACTTC. It encodes CASSKRQETQYF.

This clonotype was detected a few times. J is TRBJ1-1 and V is TRBV5-6, with TRBD1 matching over 7 bases. Germline-derived CDR1 and CDR2 are SGHDT and YYEEEE. This CDR3 contains 15 residues. J lost 0 bases, V lost 0 bases, and 2 bases had no gene match. This chain's CDR3 is CASSLGTGVNTEAFF. The CDR3 DNA reads as TGTGCCAGCAGCTTGGGGACAGGAGTGAACACTGAAGCTTTCTTT.

This clonotype has a count of ten or more. V is TRBV18 and J is TRBJ1-5, with unresolved D. The CDR3 is made up of 14 amino acids. The V and J ends lost 5 bases and 1 base respectively, with 9 bases between them. Germline CDR1 and CDR2: KGHSH and LQKENI. CDR3 in amino acids: CASSETMSNQPQHF. CDR3 sequence (DNA): TGTGCCAGCTCAGAGACAATGAGCAATCAGCCCCAGCATTTT.

V gene TRBV11-3 combines with J gene TRBJ2-1, with TRBD1 identical over 8 bases. After removal of 2 bases from V and 3 bases from J, the junction contained 3 bases not matched to a gene. CDR1 is SGHNT, CDR2 YENEEA, per germline. The CDR3 consists of 15 residues. The CDR3 region is CASSLTGGSYNEQFF. CDR3 DNA sequence: TGTGCCAGCAGCTTAACAGGGGGGAGCTACAATGAGCAGTTCTTC.

This clonotype was counted a few times. This rearrangement joins TRBV5-1 to TRBJ2-3, with D possibly TRBD2 on 5 matching bases. The CDR3 has 13 residues. Germline V gene sequence: CDR1 SGHRS, CDR2 YFSETQ. V was trimmed by 1 base and J by 5 bases, leaving 8 bases between them. This CDR3 is CASSLTGGDTQYF. The CDR3 nucleotides are TGCGCCAGCAGCTTGACTGGAGGAGATACGCAGTATTTT. Based on the CDR3 plus reference TRBV5-1 and TRBJ2-3, the full variable domain is KAGVTQTPRYLIKTRGQQVTLSCSPISGHRSVSWYQQTPGQGLQFLFEYFSETQRNKGNFPGRFSGRQFSNSRSEMNVSTLELGDSALYLCASSLTGGDTQYFGPGTRLTVL.

The chain carries TRBV29-1 and TRBJ2-7, with D possibly being TRBD2 (5 bases). Per germline, CDR1 SQVTM and CDR2 ANQGSEA. The CDR3 has 10 residues. Trimming cost V 4 bases and J 6 bases, with 7 bases left between them. The CDR3 is CSVGEGEQYF. DNA of the CDR3: TGCAGCGTTGGAGAGGGCGAGCAGTACTTC.

The V and J genes are TRBV7-9 and TRBJ1-6; no clear D. Per germline, CDR1 SEHNR and CDR2 FQNEAQ (reference sequence). This CDR3 region has 14 residues. The V end was cut by 3 bases, the J end by 6 bases, with 9 bases between. The CDR3 DNA reads as TGTGCCAGCAGCTTTGCCCCCCCTAATTCACCCCTCCACTTT. This sequence encodes CASSFAPPNSPLHF. The complete variable domain, with remaining parts taken from reference TRBV7-9 and TRBJ1-6, reads DTGVSQNPRHKITKRGQNVTFRCDPISEHNRLYWYRQTLGQGPEFLTYFQNEAQLEKSRLLSDRFSAERPKGSFSTLEIQRTEQGDSAMYLCASSFAPPNSPLHFGNGTRLTVT.

This clonotype turned up a few times. This chain joins TRBV29-1 and TRBJ2-7; 7 bases line up with TRBD1. The V segment lost 7 bases and the J segment 3 bases; nucleotides outside the gene matches: 9. The CDR3 sequence is 13 residues long. Per germline, CDR1 SQVTM and CDR2 ANQGSEA. CDR3 DNA sequence: TGCAGCGCCAGAGACAGGGTCTACTACGAGCAGTACTTC. It translates to CSARDRVYYEQYF.

This clonotype was counted between two and nine times. The chain couples TRBV6-6 to TRBJ1-4, with D hard to call. V was trimmed by 2 bases and J by 0 bases, leaving 10 bases between them. The CDR3 is made up of 16 amino acids. CDR1 MNHNY and CDR2 SVGAGI come from the germline V gene (reference sequence). The CDR3, as DNA: TGTGCCAGCAGTTACGCAGCGGTTGCAACTAATGAAAAACTGTTTTTT. Translation: CASSYAAVATNEKLFF.

This clonotype was found many times. V usage is TRBV18 and J usage is TRBJ1-5; maybe TRBD1 (5 bases). Trimming shortened V by 2 bases and J by 4 bases, and 18 bases separated the two germline ends. This CDR3 has 17 residues. Germline CDR1 is KGHSH and CDR2 is LQKENI. The CDR3 sequence is CASSPSWGPHPNQPQHF. The CDR3 bases are TGTGCCAGCTCACCAAGCTGGGGCCCCCATCCGAATCAGCCCCAGCATTTT. The full variable domain, in which reference TRBV18 and TRBJ1-5 provide the parts outside the CDR3, is NAGVMQNPRHLVRRRGQEARLRCSPMKGHSHVYWYRQLPEEGLKFMVYLQKENIIDESGMPKERFSAEFPKEGPSILRIQQVVRGDSAAYFCASSPSWGPHPNQPQHFGDGTRLSIL.

V gene TRBV2 combines with J gene TRBJ2-5, with D possibly matching TRBD2 (6 bases). Germline-derived CDR1 and CDR2 are SNHLY and FYNNEI. V lost 7 bases and J lost 5, with 14 bases in between. The CDR3 runs 13 residues. CDR3 bases: TGTGCCAGCAACCGGGGAGGCACTGAGACCCAGTACTTC. This codes for CASNRGGTETQYF.

The sample holds a few counts of this clonotype. The chain recombines TRBV29-1 with TRBJ2-2; D gene unclear. Germline CDR1 SQVTM, CDR2 ANQGSEA. The length of the CDR3 is 15 residues. The V and J ends lost 3 bases and 4 bases respectively, with 15 bases between them. The DNA for the CDR3 is TGCAGCGTTGACCTCGGACCCAAGACCACCGGGGAGCTGTTTTTT. Protein product: CSVDLGPKTTGELFF.

The chain employs TRBV2 and TRBJ2-1; no firm D call. V gave up 5 bases and J gave up 2 bases, with 13 bases separating them. This CDR3 comprises 15 residues. The V gene's germline CDR1 is SNHLY and CDR2 FYNNEI. The CDR3 DNA sequence: TGTGCCAGCAGTCCTGACTTGGTAACCTACAATGAGCAGTTCTTC. Its protein product is CASSPDLVTYNEQFF.

This clonotype was found many times. The CDR3 bases are TGTGCCAGCAGCTTGGGTTTCGGGCTAGGTTCCTACAATGAGCAGTTCTTC. It translates to CASSLGFGLGSYNEQFF. The chain is built from TRBV7-9 and TRBJ2-1, with unresolved D. Trimming removed 3 bases from V and 1 base from J, with 16 bases in between. The germline CDR1 and CDR2 sequences are SEHNR and FQNEAQ (reference sequence). The CDR3 length is 17 residues.

V gene TRBV3-1 combines with J gene TRBJ1-4; D is perhaps TRBD1 (5 bases). The ends were cut back, 3 bases at V and 3 bases at J, with 11 bases in the middle. Germline CDR1 and CDR2: LGHDT and YNNKEL (reference sequence). This CDR3 has 15 residues. The CDR3 sequence: CASSQPGPANEKLFF. CDR3 DNA: TGTGCCAGCAGCCAGCCGGGACCGGCTAATGAAAAACTGTTTTTT. The variable domain in full, completed from reference TRBV3-1 and TRBJ1-4, reads DTAVSQTPKYLVTQMGNDKSIKCEQNLGHDTMYWYKQDSKKFLKIMFSYNNKELIINETVPNRFSPKSPDKAHLNLHINSLELGDSAVYFCASSQPGPANEKLFFGSGTQLSVL.